Presented here are 28 T cell receptor beta chains from one specimen sequenced in a study of cytomegalovirus exposure and HLA in healthy donors. PCR used 60 Vbeta primers and 13 Jbeta primers. The repertoire was sequenced with immunoSEQ multiplex PCR; TCRdb's copy has only in-frame clones and lacks some. In the table there are under 200,000 clones, roughly 90% of which are singletons. Sequencing input: PBMCs. These receptors all come from a woman aged 30 to 39 in good health and CMV-seronegative.

CDR3 nucleotide sequence: TGTGCCAGCAGTTTAAATAAGGTAGCGGGGGGGCCGGATTTCTTC. Amino acid sequence: CASSLNKVAGGPDFF. V and J are TRBV27 and TRBJ2-1, with 11 positions matching TRBD2. The CDR3 loop spans 15 amino acids. V gave up 2 bases and J gave up 16 bases; unmatched junction bases: 13. Germline values: CDR1 MNHEY, CDR2 SMNVEV (reference sequence).

The chain recombines TRBV6-6 with TRBJ1-5; 7 bases map to TRBD1. The V gene's germline CDR1 is MNHNY and CDR2 SVGAGI (reference sequence). This CDR3 has 14 residues. V was clipped by 7 bases and J by 6 bases; unmatched bases: 9. As DNA, the CDR3 is TGTGCCAGCACCTTAAACAGGGGTACTCAGCCCCAGCATTTT. Its protein is CASTLNRGTQPQHF.

The CDR3 sequence: CASSLPGGNQPQHF. CDR3 bases: TGTGCCAGCTCACTACCAGGGGGCAATCAGCCCCAGCATTTT. The chain links TRBV18 to TRBJ1-5; D may be TRBD1 (6 bases). The CDR3 is made up of 14 amino acids. Germline V gene data show CDR1 as KGHSH and CDR2 as LQKENI. V lost 4 bases and J lost 2, with 9 bases in between.

The chain combines TRBV6-5 with TRBJ1-2; possible D gene TRBD1, 5 bases. The V gene lost 6 bases and the J gene lost 4 bases, with 15 bases spanning the gap. The CDR3 is 14 amino acids. Germline CDR1 and CDR2: MNHEY and SVGAGI. CDR3 nucleotide sequence: TGTGCCAGCAGACTACTACAGGATTTCTATGGCTACACCTTC. This translates into CASRLLQDFYGYTF.

There are a few counts of this clone. The rearrangement joins TRBV6-5 to TRBJ1-1; no reliable D call. Trimming cost V 7 bases and J 6 bases, with 15 bases left between them. The germline CDR1 and CDR2 sequences are MNHEY and SVGAGI. The CDR3 loop spans 13 amino acids. Here the CDR3 reads CASTPPGNAEAFF. The CDR3 DNA follows: TGTGCCAGCACCCCCCCGGGTAACGCTGAAGCTTTCTTT.

This clone was detected once. The chain employs TRBV28 and TRBJ2-3; 9 bases align to TRBD1. The CDR3 consists of 15 residues. Germline CDR1 is MDHEN and CDR2 is SYDVKM. Trimming took 4 bases from V and 7 from J; bases not matched to a gene: 9. CDR3 in DNA: TGTGCCAGCAGTTCACAGGGGGCAAGGGGGAATACGCAGTATTTT. Residues: CASSSQGARGNTQYF.

The chain couples TRBV5-1 to TRBJ2-7; the match to TRBD1 covers 9 bases. V shed 0 bases, J shed 0 bases, and the junction held 7 bases outside the gene matches. The CDR3 length is 17 residues. In germline, CDR1 is SGHRS, CDR2 YFSETQ. The CDR3 here is CASSLGLGTGSSYEQYF. CDR3 coding DNA: TGCGCCAGCAGCTTGGGCCTCGGGACAGGGTCCTCCTACGAGCAGTACTTC. Based on the CDR3 plus reference TRBV5-1 and TRBJ2-7, the full variable domain is KAGVTQTPRYLIKTRGQQVTLSCSPISGHRSVSWYQQTPGQGLQFLFEYFSETQRNKGNFPGRFSGRQFSNSRSEMNVSTLELGDSALYLCASSLGLGTGSSYEQYFGPGTRLTVT.

This rearrangement joins TRBV5-6 to TRBJ2-3; 10 bases agree with TRBD1. Germline assignment: CDR1 SGHDT and CDR2 YYEEEE. Unmatched junction bases numbered 4, after V lost 3 bases and J lost 0 bases. CDR3 size: 16 residues. CDR3 in amino acids: CASSSGTGASTDTQYF. The CDR3 coding sequence is TGTGCCAGCAGCTCCGGGACAGGGGCTAGCACAGATACGCAGTATTTT.

J is TRBJ2-3 and V is TRBV10-3; 9 nucleotides agree with TRBD1. The germline V gene has CDR1 ENHRY and CDR2 SYGVKD. The CDR3 is 14 residues long. V was clipped by 6 bases and J by 1 base; unmatched bases: 2. The CDR3 protein is CAIRGQGGTDTQYF. DNA for the CDR3: TGTGCCATCAGGGGACAGGGAGGCACAGATACGCAGTATTTT.

The chain couples TRBV29-1 to TRBJ1-2, with D possibly being TRBD1 (5 bases). Trimming took 4 bases from V and 6 from J, leaving 9 bases between them. The CDR3 consists of 11 residues. Germline-derived CDR1 and CDR2 are SQVTM and ANQGSEA. DNA for the CDR3: TGCAGCGTTGGGGGCATGGATGGCTACACCTTC. This codes for CSVGGMDGYTF. The variable domain in full, completed from reference TRBV29-1 and TRBJ1-2, reads SAVISQKPSRDICQRGTSLTIQCQVDSQVTMMFWYRQQPGQSLTLIATANQGSEATYESGFVIDKFPISRPNLTFSTLTVSNMSPEDSSIYLCSVGGMDGYTFGSGTRLTVV.

The DNA of the CDR3 is TGCGCCAGCAGCCAAGAAGGGCCCCTAGCGGCTTCCTACAATGAGCAGTTCTTC. Amino acids: CASSQEGPLAASYNEQFF. J is TRBJ2-1 and V is TRBV4-1, with 7 nucleotides matching TRBD2. Trimming cost V 0 bases and J 1 base; bases outside gene matches: 9. Germline V CDR1 and CDR2: MGHRA, YSYEKL. The CDR3 covers 18 residues.

The chain carries TRBV27 and TRBJ2-1; 8 bases are shared with TRBD2. CDR3 length equals 17 residues. Germline V gene sequence: CDR1 MNHEY, CDR2 SMNVEV (reference sequence). The trim removed 9 bases at V and 0 bases at J, leaving 13 bases unmatched. CDR3 amino acids: CASSPPAGRGSYNEQFF. The CDR3 nucleotides read TGTGCCAGTAGCCCGCCTGCCGGGAGGGGCTCCTACAATGAGCAGTTCTTC.

The chain employs TRBV18 and TRBJ1-3, with D hard to call. The CDR3 loop spans 16 amino acids. Germline values: CDR1 KGHSH, CDR2 LQKENI. Between the trimmed V and J ends, which lost 6 bases and 4 bases, there was a span of 19 bases. The CDR3 region is CASSPKTPPGGNTIYF. CDR3 bases: TGTGCCAGCTCCCCAAAGACACCCCCGGGAGGAAACACCATATATTTT.

This clone occurred once. The genes are TRBV2 and TRBJ2-6; D perhaps matches TRBD2 (5 bases). Germline-derived CDR1 and CDR2 are SNHLY and FYNNEI. The CDR3 sequence is 14 residues long. The V and J ends lost 7 bases and 4 bases respectively, with 11 bases between them. CDR3 coding DNA: TGTGCCAGCAAAAGGGAGACCGGGGCCAACGTCCTGACTTTC. Its protein product is CASKRETGANVLTF. Variable domain in full (rest from reference TRBV2 and TRBJ2-6): EPEVTQTPSHQVTQMGQEVILRCVPISNHLYFYWYRQILGQKVEFLVSFYNNEISEKSEIFDDQFSVERPDGSNFTLKIRSTKLEDSAMYFCASKRETGANVLTFGAGSRLTVL.

The chain is built from TRBV5-4 and TRBJ2-3, with 7 bases identical to TRBD1. Germline V gives CDR1 SGHNT, CDR2 YYREEE (reference sequence). The length of the CDR3 is 16 residues. The trim removed 4 bases at V and 4 bases at J, leaving 12 bases unmatched. In nucleotides, the CDR3 is TGTGCCAGCAGCACTCCAACAGGGGTCTTCCCAGATACGCAGTATTTT. Translated: CASSTPTGVFPDTQYF.

The chain uses TRBV19 and TRBJ1-5; D call uncertain. The CDR3 is made up of 14 amino acids. CDR1 is LNHDA, CDR2 SQIVND, per germline (reference sequence). V lost 7 bases to trimming and J lost 0 bases, with 10 bases between them. CDR3 bases: TGTGCCAGTAAGTCTCAGTCTAGCAATCAGCCCCAGCATTTT. This codes for CASKSQSSNQPQHF.

Of note for this clone: The junction does not match germline at one end; this may be a read error. The rearrangement links TRBV7-9 to TRBJ1-2; D uncertain. Germline CDR1 is SEHNR and CDR2 is FQNEAQ (reference sequence). The CDR3 loop spans 11 amino acids. The CDR3 protein is CSSSFGYGYTF. CDR3 DNA sequence: TGTTCCAGCAGCTTCGGCTATGGCTACACCTTC.

The J gene is TRBJ2-7, the V gene TRBV28; 12 bases line up with TRBD1. This CDR3 comprises 17 residues. V trimming: 6 bases; J trimming: 6 bases; junction bases outside the gene matches: 15. Germline V gene sequence: CDR1 MDHEN, CDR2 SYDVKM. CDR3 coding DNA: TGTGCCAGCAGCTTAAGAGACGGGGGACAGGGGGCTTTCGAGCAGTACTTC. Protein sequence: CASSLRDGGQGAFEQYF.

The V call is TRBV4-1, the J call TRBJ2-3; TRBD2 agrees at 8 bases. The germline gives CDR1 MGHRA, CDR2 YSYEKL. With V trimmed by 1 base and J by 2 bases, 8 bases remained unmatched. This CDR3 contains 17 residues. The CDR3 region has the DNA TGCGCCAGCAGCCAAGTGACGGGACTAGTTCTCACAGATACGCAGTATTTT. This gives the protein CASSQVTGLVLTDTQYF.

J is TRBJ2-7 and V is TRBV6-5; D ambiguous. V dropped 6 bases and J dropped 1 base, with 7 bases sitting between them. The germline V gene encodes CDR1 MNHEY and CDR2 SVGAGI. This CDR3 is built from 12 residues. CDR3 nucleotides: TGTGCCAGCAGCTCACGGTCCTACGAGCAGTACTTC. Amino acid sequence: CASSSRSYEQYF.

V usage is TRBV7-2 and J usage is TRBJ1-5, with a tentative D call TRBD1 (5 bases). The CDR3 runs 14 residues. Germline assignment: CDR1 SGHTA and CDR2 FQGNSA. V dropped 3 bases and J dropped 4 bases, with 10 bases sitting between them. Written as DNA, the CDR3 is TGTGCCAGCAGCTTGGAGGGGTTTAATCAGCCCCAGCATTTT. Translated, it gives CASSLEGFNQPQHF.

This chain connects TRBV6-1 to TRBJ1-5; D is unclear. Trimming pared 4 bases from V and 2 bases from J, leaving 9 bases between. Germline CDR1 is MNHNS and CDR2 is SASEGT. There are 14 residues in the CDR3. The CDR3 loop is CASSVLSGNQPQHF. CDR3 in DNA: TGTGCCAGCAGTGTCCTGTCGGGCAATCAGCCCCAGCATTTT.

The chain couples TRBV7-3 to TRBJ1-6; tentative D call: TRBD1 (6 bases). CDR3 length: 15 amino acids. V gave up 2 bases and J gave up 7 bases, with 12 bases separating them. Per the germline V gene, CDR1 is SGHTA and CDR2 is FQGTGA. The CDR3 is CASSLEAQGNSPLHF. CDR3 coding DNA: TGTGCCAGCAGCTTAGAGGCGCAGGGGAATTCACCCCTCCACTTT.

This CDR3 reads CATAARDRVSDTQYF. In DNA, the CDR3 is TGTGCCACAGCCGCAAGGGACAGGGTTTCGGATACGCAGTATTTT. V usage is TRBV10-3 and J usage is TRBJ2-3; 9 nucleotides align to TRBD1. There are 15 residues in the CDR3. CDR1 ENHRY and CDR2 SYGVKD come from the germline V gene. With 10 bases clipped from V and 6 bases from J, the junction kept 14 bases outside the gene matches.

V and J are TRBV6-6 and TRBJ2-3, with D possibly matching TRBD1 (6 bases). The CDR3 is made up of 14 amino acids. Germline CDR1 reads MNHNY; CDR2 reads SVGAGI (reference sequence). V was pared by 6 bases and J by 1 base, with 11 bases between. CDR3 region: CASSLGQRTDTQYF. CDR3 nucleotides: TGTGCCAGCAGCCTTGGACAGCGCACAGATACGCAGTATTTT.

J is TRBJ2-7 and V is TRBV6-5, with D possibly being TRBD1 (5 bases). Germline loops: CDR1 MNHEY, CDR2 SVGAGI. The CDR3 totals 14 residues. V was pared by 2 bases and J by 0 bases, with 8 bases between. As DNA, the CDR3 is TGTGCCAGCAGTTACCGCGACAGCTCCTACGAGCAGTACTTC. Translated: CASSYRDSSYEQYF.

The J gene is TRBJ1-5, the V gene TRBV6-1; 7 nucleotides line up with TRBD1. Per the germline V gene, CDR1 is MNHNS and CDR2 is SASEGT. This CDR3 has 15 residues. V lost 8 bases, J lost 5 bases, and 12 bases stayed unmatched. The CDR3 DNA is TGTGCCAGCGGGAAACAGGGGAGGTGGGATCAGCCCCAGCATTTT. It encodes CASGKQGRWDQPQHF.

The chain uses TRBV4-1 and TRBJ2-5; D uncertain. CDR1 is MGHRA, CDR2 YSYEKL, per germline. This CDR3 region has 16 residues. Trimming cost V 5 bases and J 4 bases, with 20 bases left between them. This CDR3 is CASSSRPTTRVETQYF. The DNA of the CDR3 is TGCGCCAGCAGCTCGAGGCCAACGACTCGCGTAGAGACCCAGTACTTC.